The sequence of this T cell receptor (beta chain) was determined in a study of CD8+ T cells in alopecia areata. General study points: Higher clonality and more expanded CD8+ clones appeared in lesional than normal scalp.

Trimming took 1 base from V and 3 from J; bases not matched to a gene: 16. CDR1 SGHNT and CDR2 YYREEE come from the germline V gene (reference sequence). The CDR3 totals 19 residues. A remark on this clone: Antigen specificity is unknown.

Extraction and reverse transcription of RNA yielded cDNA as the sequencing template. Measured with immunoSEQ multiplex PCR; TCRdb has only the in-frame clones, and not every one. The repertoire includes some 150,000 clones, less than 75% of them detected once, and 36% sits in the top ten. The genes are TRBV5-4 and TRBJ2-7; 10 nucleotides align to TRBD2. Sequenced material: CD8+ T cells sorted from blood. The receptor's source is a human donor in good health. Here the CDR3 reads CASSLLKKDQLAGRYEQYF. The CDR3 coding sequence is TGTGCCAGCAGCTTGTTGAAAAAGGACCAACTAGCGGGACGCTACGAGCAGTACTTC.